Here is one T cell receptor beta chain with its context. Its antigen is unknown. Base qualities are not at hand, and no much larger clone is one base apart. These data come from a study of blood T cells in healthy people across ages (dated by TCRdb to the mid-2010s). For context, the study as a whole: Template switching captured roughly one uniquely barcoded TCR beta cDNA molecule per two T cells in model experiments. The study analyzed two additional independent replicas of 1 million unique cDNA reads from the same blood draw for two donors, one aged 18 to 30 and one aged 80 or older. The study measured age-related changes in TCR beta repertoire diversity using deep sequencing normalized with unique cDNA molecular identifiers. Four age groups were formed from the donors: young (average 16 years), middle-aged (approximately 40), aged (about 68) and long-lived (82). The research as a whole found: Observed TCR beta diversity per million T cells fell roughly linearly with age, and a significant reduction was already apparent by age around 40. Observed TCR beta diversity correlated strongly with the percentage of naive T cells measured by flow cytometry. Estimates of total diversity based on one million sequenced T cells were considered lower bounds and underestimates. The CMV infection status of donors was not known, potentially confounding age-related changes in expanded clonotypes. Compared with the aged group, the long-lived group had more naive CD4+ T cells, fewer expanded clones and increased TCR diversity, suggesting age selection. Since profiling was done on bulk unsorted PBMCs, naive and antigen-experienced compartments could not be conclusively compared.

From a lookup of the germline V gene, CDR1 and CDR2 are KGHSH and LQKENI. Its CDR3 holds 16 amino acids, cysteine through phenylalanine. The sequence is cut down to CDR3 DNA, 48 bases in frame from base 1. V loses 0 bases of germline sequence and J loses 5 bases, and the interval between the two ends is 13 bases. Systemically healthy Caucasian individuals from Russia, some 38 in total and aged about 6 to 90 years, were included as donors. Each donor gave about 9.7 milliliters of peripheral blood, drawn into EDTA-treated Vacutainer tubes. Ficoll-Paque density-gradient centrifugation was used to isolate PBMCs, with at least 6.5 million per sample. Trizol reagent was used to extract total RNA from PBMCs, with at least 5.5 micrograms per sample. Naive CD45RAhigh/CD27high T cell percentages were measured by flow cytometry on a PBMC aliquot from every donor. Library generation was performed with 5' RACE. This sample was sequenced with an Illumina HiSeq 2500. A second about 7 to 11 cycle PCR used a sample-barcoded 5' primer and a J-beta primer mix. A unique molecular identifier was introduced onto each TCR beta cDNA molecule by a template-switch 5' adaptor carrying 12 random nucleotides. At least 3 million CDR3-containing paired-end reads were obtained from each sample. All of the RNA was converted into first-strand cDNA using the Mint cDNA synthesis kit, with a TRBC-specific oligonucleotide serving as the primer. Following uracil-DNA glycosylase treatment, all cDNA underwent a first 18-cycle PCR with the universal primers M1SS and BC2_uni_R. As for the authors' bioinformatics: Normalization of each sample was performed by random selection of 1 million high-quality reads, each carrying a distinct molecular identifier. Reads sharing molecular identifiers were discarded rather than binned into consensus sequences. MiTCR, set to a Q25 quality threshold and the strictest error-elimination algorithm, was used for CDR3 identification, clonotype clustering and error correction. A nonparametric unseen species model with Euler transformation was used to estimate a lower bound on total TCR beta diversity. TCRdb reworked the public reads: Q25 trimming with fastp, MiXCR clone assembly, productive beta chains retained. Entries are consolidated by CDR3 protein sequence, retaining the most common genes and DNA. The V and J calls and clone size are TCRdb's, not the authors'. Across this sample there are about 930,000 distinct CDR3 sequences, with about 28% seen only once. The ten largest clones represent approximately 10% of the sample.

This sample was shared with a second study, whose subject was T cells of mothers and their children. Reported in the second study: Nine systemically healthy Caucasian individuals served as donors, namely three mothers together with their six children. cDNA synthesis consumed the entire amount of extracted RNA, loaded at around 1.4 ug RNA in each 15 ul reaction. In the second PCR, the M1S primer introduced both the sample barcodes and 2-4 random nucleotides. Over 8.5 million TCR beta CDR3 reads came from each mother, compared with a few million reads from each child. In both related and unrelated pairs, thymic selection shapes the output of TCR recombination in a similar way, with inherited differences having only a minor effect. Normalized repertoire overlap in related mother-child pairs was always slightly higher than in unrelated mother-child pairs, but the difference was never significant. No persistent microchimeric T cell clones were detected, at a sensitivity of roughly 100 clones per million clonotypes. Deep NGS was used in the study to compare the TCR beta repertoires of mothers and children and to look for features that separate related mother-child pairs from unrelated individuals. Mothers averaged about 37 +/- 4 years of age and children averaged around 10 +/- 4 years. After adapter ligation with NEBNext reagents, the libraries were sequenced on Illumina HiSeq 2000 with 100+100 nt paired-end reads. To avoid cross-contamination, the mother libraries and the child libraries were prepared a month apart and sequenced in separate runs. For each donor, between about 500,000 and 2,000,000 distinct TCR beta clonotypes were identified. Naive TCR beta clonotypes were estimated from low-frequency clonotypes matched to each donor's FACS-determined naive share, without sorting.

Specimen: blood. This receptor was taken from a woman in her forties in good health. The sequence links TRBV18 to TRBJ2-2; the D element might be TRBD1 or TRBD2, as each aligns at 5 bases. The nucleotide sequence is TGTGCCAGCTCACCACCGCAGGGATGGGGGACCGGGGAGCTGTTTTTT. Translated, this gives CASSPPQGWGTGELFF.